This TCR beta chain comes out of a study of cytomegalovirus exposure and HLA in healthy donors. Healthy people donating bone marrow made up the donors. With regard to this clone: What it binds is unknown.

The germline gives CDR1 MDHEN, CDR2 SYDVKM. The CDR3 runs to 15 residues. V was pared by 2 bases and J by 6 bases, with 15 bases between. Study-wide findings and caveats: The sole available immune exposure information was CMV serostatus.

Researchers ran the PCR with 60 Vbeta and 13 Jbeta primers. The table came from immunoSEQ multiplex PCR; TCRdb's copy has only in-frame clones and leaves some out. The data hold over 150,000 clones, with 65% to 80% observed a single time. The receptor was derived from a middle-aged woman in good health and CMV-seropositive. The chain has TRBV28 and TRBJ2-3; D not resolved. Sequencing was performed on PBMCs. CDR3 bases: TGTGCCAGCAGTTTACCTTCCGATCGCAGGGATACGCAGTATTTT. As protein: CASSLPSDRRDTQYF.